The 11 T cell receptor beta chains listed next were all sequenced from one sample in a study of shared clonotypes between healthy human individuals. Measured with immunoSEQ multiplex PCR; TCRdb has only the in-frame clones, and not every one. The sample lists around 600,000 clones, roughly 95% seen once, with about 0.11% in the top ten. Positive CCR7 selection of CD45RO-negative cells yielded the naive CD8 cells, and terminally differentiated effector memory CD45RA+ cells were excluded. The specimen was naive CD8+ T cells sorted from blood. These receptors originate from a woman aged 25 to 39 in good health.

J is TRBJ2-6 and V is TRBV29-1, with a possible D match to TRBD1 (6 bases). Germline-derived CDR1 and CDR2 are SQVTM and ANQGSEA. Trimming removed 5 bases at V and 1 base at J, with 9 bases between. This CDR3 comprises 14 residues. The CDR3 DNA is TGCAGCGTTACACAGGGTTCTGGGGCCAACGTCCTGACTTTC. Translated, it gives CSVTQGSGANVLTF.

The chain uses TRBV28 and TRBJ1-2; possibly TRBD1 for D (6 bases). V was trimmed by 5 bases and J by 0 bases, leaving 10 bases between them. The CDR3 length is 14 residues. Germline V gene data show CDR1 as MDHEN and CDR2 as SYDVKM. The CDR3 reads CASSPDSSNYGYTF. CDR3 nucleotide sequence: TGTGCCAGCAGTCCGGACAGTTCTAACTATGGCTACACCTTC.

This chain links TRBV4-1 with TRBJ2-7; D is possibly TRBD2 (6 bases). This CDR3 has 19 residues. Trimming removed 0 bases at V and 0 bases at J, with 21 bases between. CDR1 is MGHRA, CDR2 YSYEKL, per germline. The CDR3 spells CASSQETIGASANSYEQYF. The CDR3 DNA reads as TGCGCCAGCAGCCAAGAAACCATAGGGGCTAGCGCTAACTCCTACGAGCAGTACTTC.

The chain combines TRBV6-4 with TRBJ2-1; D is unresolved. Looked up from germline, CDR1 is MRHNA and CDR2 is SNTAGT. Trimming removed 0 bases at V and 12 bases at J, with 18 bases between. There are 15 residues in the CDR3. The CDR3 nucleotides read TGTGCCAGCAGTGACTCGCGCGTAGGCGGTACGGGGCAGTTCTTC. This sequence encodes CASSDSRVGGTGQFF.

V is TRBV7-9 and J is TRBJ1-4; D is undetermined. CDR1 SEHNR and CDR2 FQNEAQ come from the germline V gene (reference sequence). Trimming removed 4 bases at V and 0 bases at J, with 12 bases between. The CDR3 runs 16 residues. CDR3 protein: CASSSYRGATNEKLFF. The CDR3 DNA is TGTGCCAGCAGCTCCTACCGAGGTGCAACTAATGAAAAACTGTTTTTT.

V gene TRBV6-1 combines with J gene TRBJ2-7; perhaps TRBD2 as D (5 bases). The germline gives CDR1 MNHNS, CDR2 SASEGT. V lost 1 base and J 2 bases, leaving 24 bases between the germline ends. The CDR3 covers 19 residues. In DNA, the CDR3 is TGTGCCAGCAGTGAAGGATCGGCCCATCGGGGTGACCCGGCCTACGAGCAGTACTTC. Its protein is CASSEGSAHRGDPAYEQYF.

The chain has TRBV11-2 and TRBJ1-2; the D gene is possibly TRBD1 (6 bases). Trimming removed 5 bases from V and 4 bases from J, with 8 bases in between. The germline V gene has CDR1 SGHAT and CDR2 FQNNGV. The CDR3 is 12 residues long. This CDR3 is CASSPDSYGYTF. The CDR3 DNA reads TGTGCCAGCAGCCCGGACAGCTATGGCTACACCTTC.

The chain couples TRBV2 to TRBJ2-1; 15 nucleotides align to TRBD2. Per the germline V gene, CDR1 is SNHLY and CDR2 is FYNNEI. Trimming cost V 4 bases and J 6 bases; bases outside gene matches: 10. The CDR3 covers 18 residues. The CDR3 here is CASSVPQGLAGGPNEQFF. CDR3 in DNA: TGTGCCAGCAGTGTGCCCCAAGGACTAGCGGGAGGGCCCAATGAGCAGTTCTTC.

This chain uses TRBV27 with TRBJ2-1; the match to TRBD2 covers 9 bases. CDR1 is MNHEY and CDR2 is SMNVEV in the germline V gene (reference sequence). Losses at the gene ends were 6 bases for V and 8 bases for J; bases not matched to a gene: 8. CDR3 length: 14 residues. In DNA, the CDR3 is TGTGCCAGCAGCCCTATAGCGGGAGTAGATGAGCAGTTCTTC. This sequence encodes CASSPIAGVDEQFF.

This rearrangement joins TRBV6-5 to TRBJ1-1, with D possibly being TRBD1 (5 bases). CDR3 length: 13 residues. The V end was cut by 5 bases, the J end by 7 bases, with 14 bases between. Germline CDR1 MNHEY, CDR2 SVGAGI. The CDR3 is CASSKGRGVEAFF. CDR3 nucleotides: TGTGCCAGCAGTAAAGGCCGGGGCGTTGAAGCTTTCTTT.

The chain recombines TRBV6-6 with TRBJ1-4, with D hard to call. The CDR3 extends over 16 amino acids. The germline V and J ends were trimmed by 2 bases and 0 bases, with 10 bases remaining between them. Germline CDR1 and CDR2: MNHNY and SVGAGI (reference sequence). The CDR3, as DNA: TGTGCCAGCAGTTACCTCGACGTTGCAACTAATGAAAAACTGTTTTTT. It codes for CASSYLDVATNEKLFF.